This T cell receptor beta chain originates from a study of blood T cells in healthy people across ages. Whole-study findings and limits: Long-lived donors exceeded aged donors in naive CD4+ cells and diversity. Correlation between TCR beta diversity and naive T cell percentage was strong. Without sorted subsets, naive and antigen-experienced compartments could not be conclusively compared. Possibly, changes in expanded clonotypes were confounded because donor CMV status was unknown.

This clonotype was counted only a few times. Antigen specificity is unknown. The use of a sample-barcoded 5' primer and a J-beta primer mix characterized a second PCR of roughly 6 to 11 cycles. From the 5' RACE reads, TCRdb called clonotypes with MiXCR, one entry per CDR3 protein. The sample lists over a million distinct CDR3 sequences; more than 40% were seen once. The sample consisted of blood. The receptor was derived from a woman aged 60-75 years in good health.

CDR3 DNA: TGCGCCAGCAGCTTGCCTCTACAGGGAGTCAATGAGCAGTTCTTC. The encoded protein is CASSLPLQGVNEQFF. The rearrangement joins TRBV5-1 to TRBJ2-1; the D gene is possibly TRBD1 (6 bases). The CDR3 covers 15 residues. The V gene's germline CDR1 is SGHRS and CDR2 YFSETQ. V was trimmed by 1 base and J by 6 bases, leaving 14 bases between them.